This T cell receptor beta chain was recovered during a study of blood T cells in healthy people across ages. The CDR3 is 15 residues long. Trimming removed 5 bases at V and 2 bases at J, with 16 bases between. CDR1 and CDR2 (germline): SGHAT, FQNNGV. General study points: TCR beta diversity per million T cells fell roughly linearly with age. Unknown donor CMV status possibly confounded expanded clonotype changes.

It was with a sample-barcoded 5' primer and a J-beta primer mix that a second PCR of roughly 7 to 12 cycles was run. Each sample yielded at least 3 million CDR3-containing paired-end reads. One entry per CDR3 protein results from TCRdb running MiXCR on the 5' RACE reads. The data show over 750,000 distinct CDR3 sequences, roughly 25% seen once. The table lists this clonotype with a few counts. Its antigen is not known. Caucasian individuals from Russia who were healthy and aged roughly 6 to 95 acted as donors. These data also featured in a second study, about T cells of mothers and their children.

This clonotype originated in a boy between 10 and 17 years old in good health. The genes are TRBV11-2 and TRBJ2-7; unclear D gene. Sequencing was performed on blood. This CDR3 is CASSPSQDFTYEQYF. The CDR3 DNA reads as TGTGCCAGCAGCCCCAGCCAGGATTTTACCTACGAGCAGTACTTC.